This is a list of T cell receptor beta chains from one sample in a study of blood T cell repertoires in COVID-19. The assay was immunoSEQ multiplex PCR, and TCRdb's table has in-frame clones only and misses some. The data contain about 250,000 clones, around 88% of them singletons. Sequenced input: peripheral blood. Every receptor here comes from an elderly man with acute or convalescent COVID-19. Each CDR3 is given with its conserved first and last residue. The D gene is left open where the match is weak. Size is stated for part of the rows, as once, few or many counts, or as a class when the clone is expanded.

D gene | J gene | clone size | V gene | CDR3 protein | CDR3 DNA
- | TRBJ1-1 | - | TRBV19 | CASSTPESFSEAFF | TGTGCCAGTAGTACGCCCGAGTCATTCTCTGAAGCTTTCTTT
- | TRBJ2-5 | - | TRBV5-1 | CASSLAVGEETQYF | TGCGCCAGCAGCTTGGCAGTCGGAGAAGAGACCCAGTACTTC
- | TRBJ1-5 | - | TRBV21-1 | CASSKGAGGKHF | TGTGCCAGCAGCAAAGGGGCAGGGGGCAAACATTTT
TRBD2 | TRBJ2-1 | - | TRBV24-1 | CATSDPSAGPYNEQFF | TGTGCCACCAGTGACCCCTCAGCGGGGCCCTACAATGAGCAGTTCTTC
TRBD2 | TRBJ2-7 | - | TRBV6-2/TRBV6-3 | CASSPGGTSTYEQYF | TGTGCCAGCAGCCCCGGGGGGACTAGCACTTACGAGCAGTACTTC
TRBD1 | TRBJ2-2 | - | TRBV3-1/TRBV3-2 | CASSQVIFSQGAGELFF | TGTGCCAGCAGCCAAGTAATTTTCTCACAGGGGGCCGGGGAGCTGTTTTTT
- | TRBJ2-7 | - | TRBV29-1 | CSVAPSGYEQYF | TGCAGCGTTGCCCCCTCGGGCTACGAGCAGTACTTC
- | TRBJ2-3 | few | TRBV5-5 | CASSLSGVRDTQYF | TGTGCCAGCAGCTTGTCGGGGGTGAGGGATACGCAGTATTTT
TRBD1 | TRBJ1-1 | - | TRBV6-1 | CASSEAWTGGTEAFF | TGTGCCAGCAGTGAAGCCTGGACAGGGGGCACTGAAGCTTTCTTT
TRBD1 | TRBJ2-7 | - | TRBV7-2 | CASRQGPGAYEQYF | TGTGCCAGCAGACAGGGGCCAGGGGCCTACGAGCAGTACTTC
- | TRBJ1-4 | - | TRBV5-5 | CASSLADGVAEKLFF | TGTGCCAGCAGCTTGGCGGACGGGGTGGCTGAAAAACTGTTTTTT
TRBD1 | TRBJ2-2 | once | TRBV3-1/TRBV3-2 | CASQTGGRIRELFF | TGTGCCAGTCAGACAGGGGGTAGGATTAGGGAGCTGTTTTTT
TRBD2 | TRBJ2-2 | - | TRBV7-3 | CASSWAGRDTGELFF | TGTGCCAGCAGCTGGGCCGGGAGGGACACCGGGGAGCTGTTTTTT
TRBD1 | TRBJ2-7 | - | TRBV6-5 | CASTQTGTGFYEQYF | TGTGCCAGCACCCAAACCGGGACAGGGTTCTACGAGCAGTACTTC
- | TRBJ1-4 | - | TRBV5-8 | CASSLAGEEEKLFF | TGTGCCAGCAGCTTAGCGGGGGAAGAGGAAAAACTGTTTTTT
TRBD1 | TRBJ1-1 | - | TRBV14 | CASSTTGVTEAFF | TGTGCCAGCAGCACGACAGGGGTGACTGAAGCTTTCTTT
- | TRBJ1-5 | few | TRBV7-4 | CASSSRQVMLVQPQHF | TGTGCCAGCAGCAGCAGACAGGTCATGTTGGTACAGCCCCAGCATTTT